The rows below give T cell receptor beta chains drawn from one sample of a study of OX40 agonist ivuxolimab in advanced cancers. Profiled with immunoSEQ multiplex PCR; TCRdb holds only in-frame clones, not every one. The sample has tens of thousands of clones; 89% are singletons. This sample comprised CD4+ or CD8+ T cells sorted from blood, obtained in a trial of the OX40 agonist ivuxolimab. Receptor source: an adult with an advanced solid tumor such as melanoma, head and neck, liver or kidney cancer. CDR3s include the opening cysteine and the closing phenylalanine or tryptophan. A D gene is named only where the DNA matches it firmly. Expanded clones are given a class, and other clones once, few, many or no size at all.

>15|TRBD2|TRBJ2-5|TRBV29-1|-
CSGASGRTVQETQYF
TGCAGCGGGGCTAGCGGGAGGACTGTCCAAGAGACCCAGTACTTC
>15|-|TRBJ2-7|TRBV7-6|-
CASSPLGELAYEQYF
TGTGCCAGCAGCCCGTTGGGGGAGCTAGCCTACGAGCAGTACTTC
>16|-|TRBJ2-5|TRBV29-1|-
CSVEAIKGGRQETQYF
TGCAGCGTTGAAGCTATAAAGGGGGGACGGCAAGAGACCCAGTACTTC
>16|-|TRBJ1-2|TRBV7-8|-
CASSLVLGRSNYGYTF
TGTGCCAGCAGCTTAGTATTAGGGAGGTCTAACTATGGCTACACCTTC
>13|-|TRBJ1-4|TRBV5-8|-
CASSISRVMELFF
TGTGCCAGCAGCATAAGCAGGGTTATGGAACTGTTTTTT
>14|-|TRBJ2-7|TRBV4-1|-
CASSQDPGSYEQYF
TGCGCCAGCAGCCAAGACCCAGGCTCCTACGAGCAGTACTTC
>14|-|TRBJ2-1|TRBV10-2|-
CASSETRQTTEQFF
TGCGCCAGCAGTGAGACTAGGCAGACGACTGAGCAGTTCTTC
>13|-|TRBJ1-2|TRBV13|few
CASSPQGFGGYTF
TGTGCCAGCAGCCCCCAGGGGTTTGGTGGCTACACCTTC
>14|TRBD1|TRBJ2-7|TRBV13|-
CASSNWDRGYEQYF
TGTGCCAGCAGCAACTGGGACAGGGGATACGAGCAGTACTTC
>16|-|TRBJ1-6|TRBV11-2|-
CASSLDPGHGGWALHF
TGTGCCAGCAGCTTGGACCCTGGACACGGGGGGTGGGCCCTCCACTTT
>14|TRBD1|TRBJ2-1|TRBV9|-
CASSLGRGYVEQFF
TGTGCCAGCAGCCTCGGCAGGGGGTATGTTGAGCAGTTCTTC
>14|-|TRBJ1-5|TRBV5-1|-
CASSLSGSNQPQHF
TGCGCCAGCAGCTTGTCCGGGAGCAATCAGCCCCAGCATTTT
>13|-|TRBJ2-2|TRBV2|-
CASRTGTTGELFF
TGTGCCAGCAGAACAGGGACCACCGGGGAGCTGTTTTTT
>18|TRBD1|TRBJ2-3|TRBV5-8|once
CASPNRWDSFSSTDTQYF
TGTGCCAGTCCAAACCGTTGGGACAGTTTTTCTAGCACAGATACGCAGTATTTT
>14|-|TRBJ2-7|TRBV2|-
CASLQAAQAYEQYF
TGTGCCAGCCTACAGGCGGCACAAGCCTACGAGCAGTACTTC
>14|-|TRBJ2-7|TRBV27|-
CASSPRTGRHEQYF
TGTGCCAGCAGTCCGAGAACAGGGCGGCACGAGCAGTACTTC
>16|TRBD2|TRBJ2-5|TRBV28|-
CASSRLAGLYQETQYF
TGTGCCAGCAGTAGACTAGCGGGACTATACCAAGAGACCCAGTACTTC
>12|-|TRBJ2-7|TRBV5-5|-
CASSFGTYEQYF
TGTGCCAGCAGCTTCGGGACCTACGAGCAGTACTTC
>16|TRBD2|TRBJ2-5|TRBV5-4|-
CASSTPGLLPQETQYF
TGTGCCAGCAGCACCCCGGGACTACTACCTCAAGAGACCCAGTACTTC
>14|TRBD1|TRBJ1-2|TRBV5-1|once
CASSPGQGDYGYTF
TGCGCCAGCAGCCCGGGACAGGGAGACTATGGCTACACCTTC
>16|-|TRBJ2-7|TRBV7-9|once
CASSLSTGTRSHEQYF
TGTGCCAGCAGCTTATCAACCGGGACTCGGTCCCACGAGCAGTACTTC
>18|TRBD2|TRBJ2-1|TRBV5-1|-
CASSTSTSGTPGGNEQFF
TGCGCCAGCAGCACCTCGACTAGCGGAACTCCCGGGGGGAATGAGCAGTTCTTC
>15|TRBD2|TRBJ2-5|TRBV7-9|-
CASSPSGSEGETQYF
TGTGCCAGCAGTCCAAGCGGGAGTGAAGGGGAGACCCAGTACTTC
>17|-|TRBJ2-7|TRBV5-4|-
CASSLAPDRVGYYEQYF
TGTGCCAGCAGCTTGGCGCCGGACCGAGTGGGGTACTACGAGCAGTACTTC
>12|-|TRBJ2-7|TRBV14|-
CASSPSSYEQYF
TGTGCCAGCAGCCCCAGCTCCTACGAGCAGTACTTC
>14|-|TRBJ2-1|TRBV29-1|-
CSVASRAEGGEQFF
TGCAGCGTTGCATCCAGGGCCGAGGGTGGTGAGCAGTTCTTC
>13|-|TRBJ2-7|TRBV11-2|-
CASSFKGGLEQYF
TGTGCCAGCAGCTTTAAAGGTGGACTCGAGCAGTACTTC
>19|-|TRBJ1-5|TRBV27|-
CASSLSSPLGRGGRRPQHF
TGTGCCAGCAGTTTATCCTCCCCTTTGGGGCGGGGGGGAAGGCGGCCCCAGCATTTT
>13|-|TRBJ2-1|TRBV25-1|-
CASSEGFYNEQFF
TGTGCCAGCAGTGAAGGGTTCTACAATGAGCAGTTCTTC
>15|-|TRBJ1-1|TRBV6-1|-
CASMEGGWVNTEAFF
TGTGCCAGCATGGAAGGTGGTTGGGTGAACACTGAAGCTTTCTTT
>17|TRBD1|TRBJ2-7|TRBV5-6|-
CASSLATGGVGYYEQYF
TGTGCCAGCAGCTTGGCAACAGGGGGCGTAGGGTACTACGAGCAGTACTTC
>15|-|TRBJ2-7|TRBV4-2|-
CASSQFSGSSYEQYF
TGTGCCAGCAGCCAATTTAGCGGAAGCTCCTACGAGCAGTACTTC
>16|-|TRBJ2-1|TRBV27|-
CASSPSFGLDYNEQFF
TGTGCCAGCAGCCCGTCCTTTGGCCTTGACTACAATGAGCAGTTCTTC
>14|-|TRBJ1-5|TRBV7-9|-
CASSLEGFNQPQHF
TGTGCCAGCAGCTTAGAGGGTTTCAATCAGCCCCAGCATTTT
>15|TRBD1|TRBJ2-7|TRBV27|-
CASSLWQGARDEQYF
TGTGCCAGCAGTTTATGGCAGGGGGCTCGCGACGAGCAGTACTTC
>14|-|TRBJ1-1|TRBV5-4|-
CASSLDRLNTEAFF
TGTGCCAGCAGCTTGGATAGGCTGAACACTGAAGCTTTCTTT
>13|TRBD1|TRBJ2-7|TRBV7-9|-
CASSSTGEHEQYF
TGTGCCAGCAGCTCGACAGGGGAGCACGAGCAGTACTTC
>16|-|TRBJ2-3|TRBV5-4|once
CASSILTGGPTDTQYF
TGTGCCAGCAGTATACTGACCGGGGGACCCACAGATACGCAGTATTTT
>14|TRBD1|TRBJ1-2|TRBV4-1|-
CASSPPGQGYGYTF
TGCGCCAGCAGCCCCCCGGGACAGGGTTATGGCTACACCTTC
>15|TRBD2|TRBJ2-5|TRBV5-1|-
CASSLALAGEETQYF
TGCGCCAGCAGCTTGGCTCTAGCGGGGGAAGAGACCCAGTACTTC
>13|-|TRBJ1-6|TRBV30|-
CAWNEAVEAPLHF
TGTGCCTGGAACGAAGCAGTTGAAGCACCCCTCCACTTT
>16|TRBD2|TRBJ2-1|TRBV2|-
CASSEGSGGDLNEQFF
TGTGCCAGCAGTGAGGGTAGCGGGGGGGATCTCAATGAGCAGTTCTTC
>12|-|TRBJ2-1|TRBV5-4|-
CASSLGGVEQFF
TGTGCCAGCAGCTTGGGTGGCGTCGAGCAGTTCTTC
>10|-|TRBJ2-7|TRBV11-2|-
CASSFNEQYF
TGTGCCAGCAGCTTCAACGAGCAGTACTTC